This TCR beta chain stems from a study of T-cell memory formation after mild COVID-19. TCRdb fed the 5' RACE reads into MiXCR, producing one record per CDR3 protein. The data show hundreds of thousands of distinct CDR3 sequences, 15% to 20% seen once. Germline V gene data show CDR1 as LGHNA and CDR2 as YNFKEQ. The CDR3 has 17 amino acids. V was shortened by 4 bases and J by 2 bases, with 15 bases between the two germline ends. The study, taken as a whole, reports: Cross-reactive memory seemingly joined, as some responding clones were found in pre-infection memory. CM and EM subsets held most contracting CD4+ clones; EMRA held CD8+ ones. The study found balanced CD4/CD8 in clones contracting day 15 to 85 and a CD4+ lean in later expanders.

There are a few counts of this clonotype. Antigen unknown. The gene calls are TRBV4-2 and TRBJ2-6; a possible D gene is TRBD1 (5 bases). The sample taken for sequencing was PBMCs or a T cell subset sorted from them (not recorded which). This receptor was obtained from a man between 18 and 29 years old who had mild COVID-19 (a few samples of this study predate the infection). Cell type and time point are not known. The CDR3 nucleotides are TGTGCCAGCAGCCTAACTTCCAGGGCCACTGGGGCCAACGTCCTGACTTTC. It translates to CASSLTSRATGANVLTF.